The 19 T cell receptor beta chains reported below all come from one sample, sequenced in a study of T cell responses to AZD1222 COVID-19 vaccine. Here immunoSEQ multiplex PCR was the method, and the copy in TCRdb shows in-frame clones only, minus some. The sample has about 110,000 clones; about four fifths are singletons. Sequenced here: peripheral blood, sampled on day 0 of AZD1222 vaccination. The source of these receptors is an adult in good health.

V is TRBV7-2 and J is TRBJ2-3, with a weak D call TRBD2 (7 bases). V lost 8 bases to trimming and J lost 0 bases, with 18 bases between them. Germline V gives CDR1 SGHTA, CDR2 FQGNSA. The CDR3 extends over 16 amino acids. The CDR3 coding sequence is TGTGCCAGCCTCCCGAGGGGGGGGCCGAGCACAGATACGCAGTATTTT. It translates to CASLPRGGPSTDTQYF.

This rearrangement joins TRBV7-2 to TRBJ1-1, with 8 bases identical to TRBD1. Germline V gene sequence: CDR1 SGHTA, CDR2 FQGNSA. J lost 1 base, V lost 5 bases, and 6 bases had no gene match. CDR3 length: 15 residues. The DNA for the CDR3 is TGTGCCAGCAGCATTCAGACAGGGGCGAACACTGAAGCTTTCTTT. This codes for CASSIQTGANTEAFF. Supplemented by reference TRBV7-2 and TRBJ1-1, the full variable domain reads GAGVSQSPSNKVTEKGKDVELRCDPISGHTALYWYRQSLGQGLEFLIYFQGNSAPDKSGLPSDRFSAERTGGSVSTLTIQRTQQEDSAVYLCASSIQTGANTEAFFGQGTRLTVV.

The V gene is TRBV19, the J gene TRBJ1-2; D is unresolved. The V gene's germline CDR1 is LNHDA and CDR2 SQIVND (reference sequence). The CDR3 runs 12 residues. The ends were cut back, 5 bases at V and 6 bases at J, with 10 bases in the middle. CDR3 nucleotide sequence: TGTGCCAGTAGTTTACGGGGAGATGGCTACACCTTC. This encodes CASSLRGDGYTF.

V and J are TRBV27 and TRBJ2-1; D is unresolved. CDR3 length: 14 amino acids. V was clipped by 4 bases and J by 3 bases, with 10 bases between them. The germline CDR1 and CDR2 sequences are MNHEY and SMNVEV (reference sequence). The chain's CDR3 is CASSSSSLYNEQFF. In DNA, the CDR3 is TGTGCCAGCAGTTCCTCAAGCCTCTACAATGAGCAGTTCTTC.

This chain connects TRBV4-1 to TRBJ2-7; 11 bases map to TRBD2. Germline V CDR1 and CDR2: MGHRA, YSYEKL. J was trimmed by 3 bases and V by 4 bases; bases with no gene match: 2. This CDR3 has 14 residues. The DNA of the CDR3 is TGCGCCAGCAGCCCGGGGACTAGCGGCTACGAGCAGTACTTC. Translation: CASSPGTSGYEQYF.

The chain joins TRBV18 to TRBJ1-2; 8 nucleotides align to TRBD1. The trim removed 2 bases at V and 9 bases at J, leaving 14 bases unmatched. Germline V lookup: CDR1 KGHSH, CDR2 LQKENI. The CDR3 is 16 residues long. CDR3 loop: CASSPDRGVREMSYTF. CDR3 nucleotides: TGTGCCAGCTCACCAGACAGGGGTGTAAGGGAAATGAGCTACACCTTC.

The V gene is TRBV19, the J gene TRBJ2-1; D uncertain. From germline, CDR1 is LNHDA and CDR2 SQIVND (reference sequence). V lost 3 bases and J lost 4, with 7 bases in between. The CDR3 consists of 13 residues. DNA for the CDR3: TGTGCCAGTAGTATTATGAGTTACAATGAGCAGTTCTTC. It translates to CASSIMSYNEQFF.

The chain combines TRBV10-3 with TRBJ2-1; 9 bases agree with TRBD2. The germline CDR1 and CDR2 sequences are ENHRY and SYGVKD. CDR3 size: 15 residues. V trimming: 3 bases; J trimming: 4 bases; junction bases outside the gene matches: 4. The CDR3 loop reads CAISDPSGKYNEQFF. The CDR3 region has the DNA TGTGCCATCAGTGACCCTAGCGGGAAATACAATGAGCAGTTCTTC.

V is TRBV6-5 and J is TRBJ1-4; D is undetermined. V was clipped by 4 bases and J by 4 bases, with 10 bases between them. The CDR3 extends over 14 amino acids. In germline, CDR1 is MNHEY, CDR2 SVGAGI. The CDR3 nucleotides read TGTGCCAGCAGTTTCGGCGGCAATAATGAAAAACTGTTTTTT. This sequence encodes CASSFGGNNEKLFF.

CDR3 in amino acids: CASSLADRGYTF. CDR3 in DNA: TGTGCCAGCAGCCTGGCAGACAGGGGCTACACCTTC. The chain combines TRBV7-2 with TRBJ1-2, with D tentatively TRBD1 (6 bases). Germline loops: CDR1 SGHTA, CDR2 FQGNSA. The CDR3 covers 12 residues. Trimming cost V 5 bases and J 8 bases, with 12 bases left between them.

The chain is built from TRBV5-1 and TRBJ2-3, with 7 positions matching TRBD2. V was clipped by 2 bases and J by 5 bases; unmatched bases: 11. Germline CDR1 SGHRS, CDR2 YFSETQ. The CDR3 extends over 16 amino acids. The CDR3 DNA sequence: TGCGCCAGCAGCTTCGGACTAGAGTCGGTAGGAGATACGCAGTATTTT. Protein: CASSFGLESVGDTQYF.

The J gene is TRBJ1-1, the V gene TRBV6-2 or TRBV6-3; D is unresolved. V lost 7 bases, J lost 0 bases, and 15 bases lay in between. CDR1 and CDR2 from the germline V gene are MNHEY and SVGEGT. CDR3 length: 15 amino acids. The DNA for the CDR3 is TGTGCCAGCACCCCCATAGGCACGATGAACACTGAAGCTTTCTTT. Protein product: CASTPIGTMNTEAFF.

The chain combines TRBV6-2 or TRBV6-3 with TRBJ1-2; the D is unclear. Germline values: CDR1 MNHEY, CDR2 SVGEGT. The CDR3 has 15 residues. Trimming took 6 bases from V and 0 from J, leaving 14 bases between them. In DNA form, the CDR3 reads TGTGCCAGCAGCGAAGGGTCCGGTTCTAACTATGGCTACACCTTC. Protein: CASSEGSGSNYGYTF.

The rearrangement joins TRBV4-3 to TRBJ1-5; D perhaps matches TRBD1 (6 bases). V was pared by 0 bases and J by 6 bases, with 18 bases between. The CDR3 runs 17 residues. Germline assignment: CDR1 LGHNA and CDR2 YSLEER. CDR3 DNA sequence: TGCGCCAGCAGCCAAGATTGGGGGGGCGCAGGGGTTCAGCCCCAGCATTTT. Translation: CASSQDWGGAGVQPQHF.

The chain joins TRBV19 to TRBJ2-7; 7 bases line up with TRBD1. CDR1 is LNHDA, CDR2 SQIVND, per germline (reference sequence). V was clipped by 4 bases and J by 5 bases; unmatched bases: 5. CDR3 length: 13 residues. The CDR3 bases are TGTGCCAGTAGTAGTTCAGGGGGTGACGAGCAGTACTTC. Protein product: CASSSSGGDEQYF.

CDR3: CASSVLDTTGNTIYF. The CDR3 DNA reads TGTGCCAGCAGCGTACTCGACACTACTGGAAACACCATATATTTT. The rearrangement uses TRBV9 and TRBJ1-3; D remains unclear. CDR3 length equals 15 residues. CDR1 is SGDLS, CDR2 YYNGEE, per germline. V lost 1 base and J lost 2, with 10 bases in between.

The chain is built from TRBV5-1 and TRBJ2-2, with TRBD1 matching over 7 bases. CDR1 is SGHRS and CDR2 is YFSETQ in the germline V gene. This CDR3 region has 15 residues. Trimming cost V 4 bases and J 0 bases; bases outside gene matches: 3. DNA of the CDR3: TGCGCCAGCAGCCTGGGACAGACGAACACCGGGGAGCTGTTTTTT. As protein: CASSLGQTNTGELFF.

The CDR3 nucleotides read TGTGCCAGCAGTTTACGAGGGAAGCTTGGCACTGAAGCTTTCTTT. Residues: CASSLRGKLGTEAFF. This sequence joins TRBV28 and TRBJ1-1, with unresolved D. V was trimmed by 2 bases and J by 4 bases, leaving 14 bases between them. The CDR3 spans 15 residues. Per the germline V gene, CDR1 is MDHEN and CDR2 is SYDVKM.

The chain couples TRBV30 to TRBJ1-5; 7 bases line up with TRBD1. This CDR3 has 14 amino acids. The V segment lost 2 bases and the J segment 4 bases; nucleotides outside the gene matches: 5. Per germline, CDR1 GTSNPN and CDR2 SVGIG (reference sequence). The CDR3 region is CAWSLQGVNQPQHF. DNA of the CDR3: TGTGCCTGGAGTCTCCAGGGGGTTAATCAGCCCCAGCATTTT.